The clone carrying this T cell receptor (beta chain) has a handful of counts. As yet, its antigen is unknown. CDR1 is MNHNY, CDR2 SVGAGI, per germline (reference sequence). V gave up 2 bases and J gave up 3 bases; unmatched junction bases: 6. This CDR3 contains 15 residues. This table comes from immunoSEQ multiplex PCR, and its TCRdb copy is limited to in-frame clones, with some not included. The top ten clones hold roughly 0.37% of a sample with around 87,000 clones, 92% of them seen once. The record originates from a study of graft-versus-host responses after intestinal transplantation. Study-wide results and limits: Recipient marrow held GvH clones, some first seen in ileum or blood. Peak circulating GvH clone levels tracked with early post-transplant HvG declines. Those patients showing graft-donor T cell macrochimerism displayed high graft-versus-host to host-versus-graft clonal ratios in allografts.

The genes are TRBV6-6 and TRBJ2-5; TRBD2 matches 7 bases. This TCR came from a human donor who was the organ donor for an intestinal transplant. The source material was unstimulated CD8+ T cells sorted from spleen or lymph node cells, sampled before transplant. The CDR3 nucleotides are TGTGCCAGCAGTTACGATCAGCGGGGTGAAGAGACCCAGTACTTC. It encodes CASSYDQRGEETQYF.